These 5 T cell receptor beta chains were all obtained from the same sample, sequenced in a study of spatial heterogeneity in lung cancer. In TCRdb, the 5' RACE reads were re-called with MiXCR into one record per CDR3 protein. The sample has around 75,000 distinct CDR3 sequences; about an eighth are singletons. Time point in this sample: sample taken at primary tumor resection. Tumor, nontumor lung or frozen PBMC supplied whole RNA that was sequenced unsorted. The sequencing here drew on PBMCs, taken at surgery. These receptors were taken from a male donor with early-stage non-small cell lung cancer.

A few counts support this clonotype. The chain recombines TRBV4-1 with TRBJ2-2; 11 nucleotides line up with TRBD1. The CDR3 has 19 amino acids. V gave up 4 bases and J gave up 0 bases; unmatched junction bases: 10. Germline lookup yields CDR1 MGHRA and CDR2 YSYEKL. This CDR3 reads CASSPRDRGTFSNTGELFF. The CDR3 nucleotides are TGCGCCAGCAGCCCCCGGGACAGGGGGACATTTTCGAACACCGGGGAGCTGTTTTTT.

This chain links TRBV11-2 with TRBJ1-1; TRBD1 matches at 10 bases. The germline gives CDR1 SGHAT, CDR2 FQNNGV. The CDR3 spans 16 residues. V was pared by 1 base and J by 1 base, with 3 bases of the junction left unmatched. The CDR3 loop reads CASSLGQGAWNTEAFF. The CDR3 DNA follows: TGTGCCAGCAGCTTAGGACAGGGGGCTTGGAACACTGAAGCTTTCTTT. Supplemented by reference TRBV11-2 and TRBJ1-1, the full variable domain reads EAGVAQSPRYKIIEKRQSVAFWCNPISGHATLYWYQQILGQGPKLLIQFQNNGVVDDSQLPKDRFSAERLKGVDSTLKIQPAKLEDSAVYLCASSLGQGAWNTEAFFGQGTRLTVV.

As regards this clonotype: One junction end disagrees with the germline gene, perhaps due to a read error. The chain recombines TRBV5-5 with TRBJ1-1, with D possibly being TRBD1 (6 bases). CDR1 is SGHKS and CDR2 is YYEKEE in the germline V gene (reference sequence). CDR3 length: 15 amino acids. The chain's CDR3 is CANSPIPGADTEAFF. CDR3 DNA sequence: TGTGCCAACAGCCCAATTCCGGGGGCTGACACTGAAGCTTTCTTT.

For this clonotype: This may arise from a read error, as a much more abundant clone is one base away. The chain has TRBV24-1 and TRBJ2-1; D could derive from TRBD1 or TRBD2 (5 bases each). Germline CDR1 is KGHDR and CDR2 is SFDVKD. The CDR3 consists of 16 residues. Trimming pared 5 bases from V and 8 bases from J, leaving 21 bases between. The CDR3 here is CATSGRIGDLHDEQFF. CDR3 DNA sequence: TGTGCCACCAGTGGGCGGATAGGGGACCTACACGATGAGCAGTTCTTC.

This chain joins TRBV3-1 and TRBJ1-6; D not resolved. V lost 3 bases, J lost 0 bases, and 6 bases lay in between. Germline values: CDR1 LGHDT, CDR2 YNNKEL (reference sequence). The CDR3 sequence is 15 residues long. The CDR3 nucleotides are TGTGCCAGCAGCCACGAGTTCTCCTATAATTCACCCCTCCACTTT. This codes for CASSHEFSYNSPLHF.